One sample yielded the 5 T cell receptor beta chains listed below, sequenced in a study of T cells in women clearing cervical HPV infection. The data were produced by immunoSEQ multiplex PCR, yet TCRdb's version contains in-frame clones alone and is incomplete. The table counts almost 20,000 clones; approximately 3.5% lies in the top ten. The sequencing input was blood buffy coat. These receptors were taken from a woman between 18 and 69 years old with a cervical HPV16 infection that either progressed to CIN3+ or cleared (not recorded which).

This clone is medium-sized (0.01 to 0.1%) by frequency. Coverage ceases 3 residues before the CDR3 finishes, and the germline J gene fills in the end. V is TRBV4-2 and J is TRBJ1-1, with 8 bases aligning to TRBD1. This CDR3 is 17 amino acids long. From germline, CDR1 is LGHNA and CDR2 YNFKEQ. CDR3 DNA, as far as it was read: TGTGCCAGCAGCCAAGTATCCTTTAGGTTTGGACAGGGCTCC. Protein: CASSQVSFRFGQGS. The full CDR3 reads CASSQVSFRFGQGSAFF.

Concerning this clone: The CDR3 end falls 3 residues outside the read, so it is completed with the germline J gene. The V call is TRBV20-1, the J call TRBJ2-7, with D possibly TRBD1 on 6 matching bases. CDR3 length equals 14 residues. Germline values: CDR1 DFQATT, CDR2 SNEGSKA (reference sequence). V was shortened by 3 bases and J by 2 bases, with 14 bases between the two germline ends. CDR3 DNA, as far as it was read: TGCAGTGCTAGTCCCGAGGACAGACCCTACGAG. Translated: CSASPEDRPYE. The whole CDR3 sequence reads CSASPEDRPYEQYF.

Notes on this clone: The read ends 3 residues shy of where the CDR3 ends; the end is completed using the germline J gene. The V and J genes are TRBV2 and TRBJ1-2; D is unclear. The germline gives CDR1 SNHLY, CDR2 FYNNEI. Trimming took off 2 bases at V and 7 bases at J, with 11 bases between the two ends. The CDR3 is 13 amino acids. The CDR3 here is CASSELPVSGYTF. The DNA read from the CDR3 is TGTGCCAGCAGTGAACTACCGGTATCTGGC.

A remark on this clone: Read sequence stops 3 residues before the CDR3 end, and the germline J gene provides the missing end. The rearrangement joins TRBV3-1 (or the pseudogene TRBV3-2) to TRBJ2-5; TRBD1 might be the D (6 bases). CDR3 size: 16 residues. V was cut by 2 bases and J by 4 bases, with 17 bases left in between. Germline values: CDR1 LGHDT, CDR2 YNNKEL (reference sequence). Partial CDR3 DNA: TGTGCCAGCAGCCAACTTCCAGGGGATATAGGAGAGACC. This gives the protein CASSQLPGDIGET. The entire CDR3 protein is CASSQLPGDIGETQYF.

About this clone itself: The observed sequence ends 3 residues before the CDR3 terminus, with the missing tail filled in from the germline J gene. The chain links TRBV5-1 to TRBJ1-2; D call uncertain. Deletions cut 0 bases from V and 6 bases from J, with 9 bases between. In germline, CDR1 is SGHRS, CDR2 YFSETQ. The CDR3 extends over 13 amino acids. CDR3 amino acids: CASSLATGNGYTF. The DNA read from the CDR3 is TGCGCCAGCAGCTTGGCCACGGGGAATGGC.